Below, 14 T cell receptor beta chains from the same sample are listed, as sequenced in a study of tumor and adjacent non-tumor tissue in lung cancer. A modified ARM-PCR protocol with three rounds of nested PCR amplified TCRbeta. One entry per CDR3 protein, called by TCRdb with MiXCR from the multiplex PCR reads. The sample contains fewer than 85,000 distinct CDR3 sequences, about three quarters of which appear only once. RNA was extracted from bulk tissue without any cell sorting. The sample was lung tumor tissue. The receptors here all came from a woman aged 45-59 years with non-small cell lung cancer.

V usage is TRBV5-6 and J usage is TRBJ2-7; no definite D call. Germline CDR1 is SGHDT and CDR2 is YYEEEE. V was shortened by 3 bases and J by 4 bases, with 17 bases between the two germline ends. The CDR3 covers 15 residues. CDR3 sequence reads: CASSYIQRKGYEQYF. The CDR3 DNA is TGTGCCAGCAGCTACATACAGAGGAAGGGTTACGAGCAGTACTTC.

Within the sample, this clonotype is large (0.1 to 1%). This chain's CDR3 is CASSLDLVADTQYF. The CDR3 bases are TGTGCCAGCAGCTTAGATCTGGTAGCAGATACGCAGTATTTT. The V and J genes are TRBV11-2 and TRBJ2-3; the D is unclear. CDR1 is SGHAT and CDR2 is FQNNGV in the germline V gene. The CDR3 runs to 14 residues. V lost 0 bases and J 4 bases, leaving 8 bases between the germline ends.

The V gene is TRBV6-5, the J gene TRBJ2-3; 9 nucleotides line up with TRBD2. Germline assignment: CDR1 MNHEY and CDR2 SVGAGI. The CDR3 spans 16 residues. The V segment lost 2 bases and the J segment 8 bases; nucleotides outside the gene matches: 11. This CDR3 reads CASSYRDSGRTGTQYF. CDR3 DNA: TGTGCCAGCAGTTACCGGGACAGCGGGAGGACGGGTACGCAGTATTTT.

This clonotype was detected many times. The rearrangement joins TRBV29-1 to TRBJ2-7; TRBD2 matches at 11 bases. The germline gives CDR1 SQVTM, CDR2 ANQGSEA. Unmatched junction bases numbered 10, after V lost 5 bases and J lost 7 bases. The CDR3 is 14 residues long. The CDR3 DNA reads TGCAGCGTTACTCCCACTAGCGGGAGTCGAGAGCAGTACTTC. This codes for CSVTPTSGSREQYF.

The gene calls are TRBV5-4 and TRBJ2-3, with 8 bases identical to TRBD2. The CDR3 covers 15 residues. The V and J ends lost 5 bases and 15 bases, in that order; junction bases with no gene match: 20. CDR1 and CDR2 (germline): SGHNT, YYREEE (reference sequence). This CDR3 reads CASSLTSGGADRHYF. The CDR3 DNA reads TGTGCCAGCAGTTTGACCAGCGGGGGTGCAGATAGGCACTATTTT.

The CDR3 reads CASNPQASGRAYEQYF. The CDR3 nucleotides are TGTGCCAGCAACCCACAGGCTAGCGGGAGGGCATACGAGCAGTACTTC. J is TRBJ2-7 and V is TRBV7-8; 12 bases agree with TRBD2. Germline loops: CDR1 SGHVS, CDR2 FQNEAQ. The CDR3 is 16 residues long. After removal of 7 bases from V and 4 bases from J, the junction contained 11 bases not matched to a gene. Drawing the rest from reference TRBV7-8 and TRBJ2-7, the complete variable domain is GAGVSQSPRYKVAKRGQDVALRCDPISGHVSLFWYQQALGQGPEFLTYFQNEAQLDKSGLPSDRFFAERPEGSVSTLKIQRTQQEDSAVYLCASNPQASGRAYEQYFGPGTRLTVT.

A word on this clonotype: The junction and the germline gene differ at one end; a read error may be behind it. This chain connects TRBV20-1 to TRBJ2-1, with TRBD1 matching over 9 bases. Germline V gene data show CDR1 as DFQATT and CDR2 as SNEGSKA (reference sequence). The CDR3 sequence is 14 residues long. DNA for the CDR3: TGCAATGCTATGACCAGGACAGGGGCCATTGAGCAGTTCTTC. Its protein product is CNAMTRTGAIEQFF.

As to this clonotype: One end of the junction does not line up with germline, which may come from a read error. This chain connects TRBV29-1 to TRBJ2-4; 10 nucleotides agree with TRBD2. The CDR3 length is 13 residues. The germline CDR1 and CDR2 sequences are SQVTM and ANQGSEA. CDR3 sequence (DNA): TGCAGTGTTCTAGCGGGAGCCAATAACATTCAGTACTTC. This sequence encodes CSVLAGANNIQYF.

The CDR3 nucleotides are TGCAGTGCTAGGGCGACTCGCGAGAGTTTTGAGCAGTTCTTC. It is translated as CSARATRESFEQFF. This chain connects TRBV20-1 to TRBJ2-1; D uncertain. Per the germline V gene, CDR1 is DFQATT and CDR2 is SNEGSKA (reference sequence). Trimming shortened V by 3 bases and J by 9 bases, and 18 bases separated the two germline ends. The CDR3 is 14 residues long.

This clonotype was detected ten times or more. V usage is TRBV12-3 or TRBV12-4 and J usage is TRBJ1-3; no firm D call. Trimming left V 3 bases short and J 1 base short, with 13 bases between. This CDR3 region has 16 residues. In DNA form, the CDR3 reads TGTGCCAGCAGTTTCACTAGTCTTATATCTGGAAACACCATATATTTT. Amino acid sequence: CASSFTSLISGNTIYF.

A remark on this clonotype: The conserved phenylalanine or tryptophan normally closing the CDR3 is absent here, so this likely arose from a read error. This chain joins TRBV10-3 and TRBJ1-3, with TRBD1 as a possible D gene (5 bases). The CDR3 runs to 13 residues. Germline V gene lookup returns CDR1 ENHRY and CDR2 SYGVKD. CDR3 amino acids: CAVSQGPGNTIYL. Written as DNA, the CDR3 is TGCGCCGTCTCTCAGGGACCTGGAAACACCATATATTTG.

This clonotype has a single count. A read error may produce the germline difference seen at one junction end. The V gene is TRBV6-5, the J gene TRBJ2-7, with TRBD1 matching over 7 bases. This CDR3 is 13 amino acids long. The germline V gene encodes CDR1 MNHEY and CDR2 SVGAGI. The CDR3 nucleotides read TGTGCCAGCAGGCGGAACAGGGGCCACGAGCAGTATTTC. Protein sequence: CASRRNRGHEQYF.

A remark on this clonotype: At one end the junction does not follow the germline gene, possibly because of a read error. V is TRBV6-6 and J is TRBJ2-1; TRBD2 agrees at 10 bases. In germline, CDR1 is MNHNY, CDR2 SVGAGI (reference sequence). The CDR3 totals 14 residues. The CDR3 DNA reads as TGTGCCATCAGTCAACTAGCGGGATCCAATGAGAAGTTCTTC. This codes for CAISQLAGSNEKFF.

This clonotype was seen a single time. A much larger clone lies one base from this, so it may be a read error. The V call is TRBV11-2, the J call TRBJ1-4, with a tentative D call TRBD1 (5 bases). CDR3 length: 13 amino acids. With 0 bases removed from V and 14 bases from J, the gap between germline ends came to 13 bases. Germline CDR1 and CDR2: SGHAT and FQNNGV. The DNA for the CDR3 is TGTGCCAGCAGCTTAGATCCCGTAGGGGATCTGTTTTTT. This codes for CASSLDPVGDLFF.